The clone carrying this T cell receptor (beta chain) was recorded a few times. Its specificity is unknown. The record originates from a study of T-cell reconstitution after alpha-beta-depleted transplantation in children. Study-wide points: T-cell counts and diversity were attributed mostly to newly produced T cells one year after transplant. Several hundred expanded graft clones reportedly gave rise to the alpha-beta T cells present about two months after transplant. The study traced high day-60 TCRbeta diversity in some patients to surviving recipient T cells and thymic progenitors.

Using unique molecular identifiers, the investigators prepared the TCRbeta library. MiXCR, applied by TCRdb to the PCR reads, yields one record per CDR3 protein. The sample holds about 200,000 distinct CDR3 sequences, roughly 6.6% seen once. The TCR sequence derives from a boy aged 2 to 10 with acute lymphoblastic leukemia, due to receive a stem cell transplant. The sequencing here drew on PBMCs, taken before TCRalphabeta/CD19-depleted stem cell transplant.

The CDR3 nucleotides are TGTGCCAGCAGTTTATGCATTTCGAGCGAAGGGGGCAAAGACACTGAAGCTTTCTTT. Its protein product is CASSLCISSEGGKDTEAFF. The V call is TRBV28, the J call TRBJ1-1, with 7 bases lining up with TRBD1. Germline assignment: CDR1 MDHEN and CDR2 SYDVKM. The CDR3 spans 19 residues. Unmatched junction bases numbered 16, after V lost 0 bases and J lost 3 bases.